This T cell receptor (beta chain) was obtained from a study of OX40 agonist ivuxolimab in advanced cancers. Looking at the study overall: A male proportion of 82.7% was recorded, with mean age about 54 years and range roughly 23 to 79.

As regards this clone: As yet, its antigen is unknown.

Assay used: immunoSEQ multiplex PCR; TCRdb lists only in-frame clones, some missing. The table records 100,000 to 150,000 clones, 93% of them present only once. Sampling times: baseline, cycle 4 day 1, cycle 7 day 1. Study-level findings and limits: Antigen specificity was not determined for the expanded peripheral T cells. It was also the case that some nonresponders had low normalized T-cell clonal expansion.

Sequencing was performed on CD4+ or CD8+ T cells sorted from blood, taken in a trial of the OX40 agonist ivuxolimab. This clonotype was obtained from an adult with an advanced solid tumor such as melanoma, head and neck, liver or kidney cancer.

As DNA, the CDR3 is TGCGCCAGCAGCTGGGAGGGGGGGAACTACGAGCAGTACTTC. Translating gives CASSWEGGNYEQYF. The chain joins TRBV5-1 to TRBJ2-7; D perhaps matches TRBD2 (7 bases). Trimming pared 3 bases from V and 3 bases from J, leaving 13 bases between. This CDR3 comprises 14 residues. The germline V gene encodes CDR1 SGHRS and CDR2 YFSETQ.